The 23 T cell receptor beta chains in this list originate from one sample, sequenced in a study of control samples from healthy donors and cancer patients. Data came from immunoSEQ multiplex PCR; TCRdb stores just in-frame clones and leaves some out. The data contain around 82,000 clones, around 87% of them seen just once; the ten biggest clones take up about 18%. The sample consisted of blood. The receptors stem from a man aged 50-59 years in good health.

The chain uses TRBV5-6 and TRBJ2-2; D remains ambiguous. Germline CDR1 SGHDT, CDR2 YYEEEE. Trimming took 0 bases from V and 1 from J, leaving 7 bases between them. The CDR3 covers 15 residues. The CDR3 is CASSLVIKNTGELFF. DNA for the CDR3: TGTGCCAGCAGCTTGGTAATAAAGAACACCGGGGAGCTGTTTTTT.

Here the CDR3 reads CASSPLRQGGSPLHF. The CDR3 DNA is TGTGCCAGCTCACCACTAAGGCAGGGCGGTTCACCCCTCCACTTT. The rearrangement uses TRBV18 and TRBJ1-6, with D maybe TRBD1 (5 bases). The CDR3 consists of 15 residues. Trimming took 1 base from V and 9 from J, leaving 13 bases between them. Germline assignment: CDR1 KGHSH and CDR2 LQKENI.

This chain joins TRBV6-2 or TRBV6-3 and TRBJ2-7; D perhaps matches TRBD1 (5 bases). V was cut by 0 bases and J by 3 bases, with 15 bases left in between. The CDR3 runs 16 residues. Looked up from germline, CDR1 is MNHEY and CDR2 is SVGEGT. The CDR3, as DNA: TGTGCCAGCAGTTACTCGACTTATCAGGGAAGCTACGAGCAGTACTTC. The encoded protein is CASSYSTYQGSYEQYF.

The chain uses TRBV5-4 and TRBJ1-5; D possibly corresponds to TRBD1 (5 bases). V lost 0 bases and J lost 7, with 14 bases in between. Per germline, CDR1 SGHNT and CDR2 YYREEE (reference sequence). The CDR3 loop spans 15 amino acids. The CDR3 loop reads CASSLGQSPNQPQHF. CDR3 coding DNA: TGTGCCAGCAGCTTGGGACAGTCCCCAAACCAGCCCCAGCATTTT. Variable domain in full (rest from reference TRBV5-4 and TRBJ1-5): ETGVTQSPTHLIKTRGQQVTLRCSSQSGHNTVSWYQQALGQGPQFIFQYYREEENGRGNFPPRFSGLQFPNYSSELNVNALELDDSALYLCASSLGQSPNQPQHFGDGTRLSIL.

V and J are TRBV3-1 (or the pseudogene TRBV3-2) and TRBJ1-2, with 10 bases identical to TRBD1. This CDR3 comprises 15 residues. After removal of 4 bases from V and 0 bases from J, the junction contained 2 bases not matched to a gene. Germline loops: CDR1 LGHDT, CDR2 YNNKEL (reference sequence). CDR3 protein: CASSLGTGANYGYTF. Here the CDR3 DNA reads TGTGCCAGCAGCCTTGGGACAGGGGCTAACTATGGCTACACCTTC.

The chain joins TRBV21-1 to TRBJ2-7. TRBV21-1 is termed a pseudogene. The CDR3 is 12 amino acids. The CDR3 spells CASSEGGYEQYV. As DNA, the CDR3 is TGTGCCAGCAGCGAAGGGGGCTACGAGCAGTACGTC.

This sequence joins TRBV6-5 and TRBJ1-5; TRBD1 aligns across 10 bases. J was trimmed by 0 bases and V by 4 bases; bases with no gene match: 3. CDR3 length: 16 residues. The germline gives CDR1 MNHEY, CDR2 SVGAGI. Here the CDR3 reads CASSWTGGFSNQPQHF. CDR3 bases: TGTGCCAGCAGTTGGACAGGGGGTTTTAGCAATCAGCCCCAGCATTTT.

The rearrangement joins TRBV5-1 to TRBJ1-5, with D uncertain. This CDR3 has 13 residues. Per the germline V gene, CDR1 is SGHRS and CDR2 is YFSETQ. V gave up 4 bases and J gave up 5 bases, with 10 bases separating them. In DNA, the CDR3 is TGCGCCAGCAGCGTTGGACCGGATCAGCCCCAGCATTTT. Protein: CASSVGPDQPQHF.

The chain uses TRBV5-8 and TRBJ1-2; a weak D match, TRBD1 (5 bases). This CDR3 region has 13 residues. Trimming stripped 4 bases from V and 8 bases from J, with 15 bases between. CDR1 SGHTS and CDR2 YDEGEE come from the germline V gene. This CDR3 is CASSPWAGYGYTF. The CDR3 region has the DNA TGTGCCAGCAGCCCGTGGGCAGGGTACGGCTACACCTTC.

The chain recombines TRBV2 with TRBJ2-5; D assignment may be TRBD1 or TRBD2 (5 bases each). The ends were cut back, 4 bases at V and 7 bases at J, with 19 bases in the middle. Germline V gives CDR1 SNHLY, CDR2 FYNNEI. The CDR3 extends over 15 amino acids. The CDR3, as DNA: TGTGCCAGCAGTGCACGGGCAGGGACCCCGGGGACCCAGTACTTC. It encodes CASSARAGTPGTQYF.

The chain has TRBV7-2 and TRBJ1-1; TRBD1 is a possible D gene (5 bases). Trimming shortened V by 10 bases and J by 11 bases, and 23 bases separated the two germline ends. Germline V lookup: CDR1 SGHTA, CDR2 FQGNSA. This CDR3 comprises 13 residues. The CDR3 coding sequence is TGTGCCACCGCGACGACCGTAGGGTCAGGGGCTTTCTTT. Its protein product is CATATTVGSGAFF.

CDR3: CASRPTSGLNTGELFF. CDR3 DNA: TGTGCCAGCAGACCAACTAGCGGGCTAAACACCGGGGAGCTGTTTTTT. The chain combines TRBV11-2 with TRBJ2-2, with TRBD2 matching 9 bases. The CDR3 extends over 16 amino acids. Losses at the gene ends were 6 bases for V and 2 bases for J; bases not matched to a gene: 7. Germline V gene data show CDR1 as SGHAT and CDR2 as FQNNGV. The entire variable domain, with the rest obtained from reference TRBV11-2 and TRBJ2-2, is as follows: EAGVAQSPRYKIIEKRQSVAFWCNPISGHATLYWYQQILGQGPKLLIQFQNNGVVDDSQLPKDRFSAERLKGVDSTLKIQPAKLEDSAVYLCASRPTSGLNTGELFFGEGSRLTVL.

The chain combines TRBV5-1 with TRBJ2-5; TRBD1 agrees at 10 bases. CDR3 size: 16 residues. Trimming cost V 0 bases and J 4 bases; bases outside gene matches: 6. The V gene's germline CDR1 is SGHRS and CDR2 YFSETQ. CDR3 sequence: CASSLEGQGIVETQYF. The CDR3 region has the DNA TGCGCCAGCAGCTTGGAGGGACAGGGGATTGTAGAGACCCAGTACTTC.

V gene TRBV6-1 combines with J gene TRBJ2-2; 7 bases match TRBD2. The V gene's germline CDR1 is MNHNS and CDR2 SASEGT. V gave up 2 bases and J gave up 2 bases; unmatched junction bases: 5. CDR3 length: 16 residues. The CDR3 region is CASSERGGPNTGELFF. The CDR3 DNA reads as TGTGCCAGCAGTGAACGGGGAGGGCCTAACACCGGGGAGCTGTTTTTT.

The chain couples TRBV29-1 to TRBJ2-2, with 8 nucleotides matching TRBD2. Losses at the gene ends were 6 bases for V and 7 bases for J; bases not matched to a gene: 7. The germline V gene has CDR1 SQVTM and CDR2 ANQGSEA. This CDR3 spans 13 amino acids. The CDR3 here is CSVAGLGNGELFF. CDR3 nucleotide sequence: TGCAGCGTCGCGGGACTAGGGAACGGGGAGCTGTTTTTT.

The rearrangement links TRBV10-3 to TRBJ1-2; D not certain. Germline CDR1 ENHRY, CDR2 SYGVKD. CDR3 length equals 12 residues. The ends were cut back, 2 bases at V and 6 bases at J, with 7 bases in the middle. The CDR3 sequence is CAISEDTDGYTF. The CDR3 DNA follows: TGTGCCATCAGTGAGGACACCGATGGCTACACCTTC.

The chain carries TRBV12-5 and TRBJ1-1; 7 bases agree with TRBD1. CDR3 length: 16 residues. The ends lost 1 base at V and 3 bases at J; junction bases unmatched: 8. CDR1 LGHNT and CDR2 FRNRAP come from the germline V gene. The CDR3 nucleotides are TGTGCTAGTGGTTTGGACAGGGGAGGGCTTGACACTGAAGCTTTCTTT. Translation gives CASGLDRGGLDTEAFF.

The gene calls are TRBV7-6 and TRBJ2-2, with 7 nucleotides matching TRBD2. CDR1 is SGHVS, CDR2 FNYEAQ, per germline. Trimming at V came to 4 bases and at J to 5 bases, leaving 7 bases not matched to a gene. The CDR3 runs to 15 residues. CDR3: CASSSGRAGTGELFF. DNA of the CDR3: TGTGCCAGCAGCTCGGGGAGGGCCGGGACCGGGGAGCTGTTTTTT.

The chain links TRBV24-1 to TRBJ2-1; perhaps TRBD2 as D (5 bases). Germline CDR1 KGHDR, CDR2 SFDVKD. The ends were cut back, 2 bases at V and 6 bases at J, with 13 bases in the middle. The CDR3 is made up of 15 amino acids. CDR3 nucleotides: TGTGCCACCAGTGATTCCAGGTGGGCGGGCAATGAGCAGTTCTTC. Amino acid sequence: CATSDSRWAGNEQFF.

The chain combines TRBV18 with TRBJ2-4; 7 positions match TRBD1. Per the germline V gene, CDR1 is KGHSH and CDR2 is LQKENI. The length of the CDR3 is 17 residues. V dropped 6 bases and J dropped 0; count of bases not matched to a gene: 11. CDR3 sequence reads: CASSLVQGEVAKNIQYF. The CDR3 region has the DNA TGTGCCAGCTCTCTAGTTCAGGGGGAAGTAGCCAAAAACATTCAGTACTTC.

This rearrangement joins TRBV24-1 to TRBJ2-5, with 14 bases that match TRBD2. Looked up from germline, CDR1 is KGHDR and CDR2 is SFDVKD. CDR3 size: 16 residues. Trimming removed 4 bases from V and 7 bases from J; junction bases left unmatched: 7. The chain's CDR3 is CATSDTGTSGSATQYF. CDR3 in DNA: TGTGCCACCAGTGACACTGGGACTAGCGGGAGTGCGACCCAGTACTTC.

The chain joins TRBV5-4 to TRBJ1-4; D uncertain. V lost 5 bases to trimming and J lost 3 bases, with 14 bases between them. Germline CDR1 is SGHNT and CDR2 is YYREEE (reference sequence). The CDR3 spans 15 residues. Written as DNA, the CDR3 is TGTGCCAGCAGTCGGTCGGGGTCGGCTAATGAAAAACTGTTTTTT. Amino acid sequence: CASSRSGSANEKLFF.

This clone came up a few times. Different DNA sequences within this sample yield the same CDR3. The CDR3 loop is CATSGTENTEAFF. The CDR3, as DNA: TGTGCCACCAGTGGGACGGAAAACACTGAAGCTTTCTTT. The V gene is TRBV24-1, the J gene TRBJ1-1; D remains unclear. V was shortened by 5 bases and J by 2 bases, with 8 bases between the two germline ends. The CDR3 has 13 amino acids. Germline lookup yields CDR1 KGHDR and CDR2 SFDVKD.